This T cell receptor (beta chain) stems from a study of blood T cell repertoires in COVID-19. As for the study in general: Samples came from the United States, Italy and Spain, spanning acute and convalescent COVID-19. PBMCs, B-cell-depleted T cells, or T cells provided the cDNA or gDNA that made up the material.

Authors' data handling: Nucleated cell number was recorded as an estimate derived from reference gene primer amplification. Some clones are missing from TCRdb's copy, which holds only in-frame ones; the method was immunoSEQ multiplex PCR. The V and J calls and the clone size are those of that table, but D and trimming were determined from the DNA. The sample carries about 89,000 clones, 75% to 90% recorded once. The length of the CDR3 is 13 residues. Between the trimmed V and J ends, which lost 4 bases and 5 bases, there was a span of 11 bases. The germline V gene encodes CDR1 ENHRY and CDR2 SYGVKD. The sequencing sample was made of peripheral blood. The V gene is TRBV10-3, the J gene TRBJ1-1; D unclear. The TCR originated in a woman aged 80 or over with acute or convalescent COVID-19. The CDR3 sequence is CAISGSSGTEAFF. The DNA for the CDR3 is TGTGCCATCAGTGGGTCATCGGGGACTGAAGCTTTCTTT.